This T cell receptor (beta chain) was recovered during a study of T cell changes during pregnancy in multiple sclerosis. Only in-frame clones appear in the TCRdb table, and some are missing; sequencing was by immunoSEQ multiplex PCR. Among 37,000 or so clones listed, 80% to 90% were seen once. The length of the CDR3 is 16 residues. Trimming stripped 0 bases from V and 1 base from J, with 12 bases between. Germline V gene lookup returns CDR1 LGHNA and CDR2 YSLEER. The sample here was CD4+ T cells from peripheral blood mononuclear cells, taken before pregnancy. The source of this sequence is a female donor with multiple sclerosis, enrolled in a pregnancy study. This chain links TRBV4-3 with TRBJ2-5; D unresolved. In DNA, the CDR3 is TGCGCCAGCAGCCAAGATTTCAACGGTCCCCAAGAGACCCAGTACTTC. Translated, it gives CASSQDFNGPQETQYF.